One sample yielded the 32 T cell receptor beta chains listed below, sequenced in a study of cytomegalovirus exposure and HLA in healthy donors. Use of 60 Vbeta and 13 Jbeta primers characterized the PCR. Sequenced by immunoSEQ multiplex PCR; TCRdb stores in-frame clones only, minus some. The sample lists fewer than 200,000 clones; roughly 80% were seen once. The sample comprised PBMCs. All receptors come from a man aged 18 to 29 in good health and CMV-seronegative.

This clone came up once. V gene TRBV7-2 combines with J gene TRBJ2-7; D is perhaps TRBD2 (6 bases). This CDR3 spans 15 amino acids. Germline values: CDR1 SGHTA, CDR2 FQGNSA. V dropped 0 bases and J dropped 3 bases, with 12 bases sitting between them. The CDR3 is CASSLALSGRYEQYF. As DNA, the CDR3 is TGTGCCAGCAGCTTAGCGCTTAGCGGCCGCTACGAGCAGTACTTC.

The chain is built from TRBV29-1 and TRBJ2-1; possibly TRBD2 for D (6 bases). From germline, CDR1 is SQVTM and CDR2 ANQGSEA. The CDR3 extends over 14 amino acids. The V end lost 3 bases, the J end lost 2 bases, and 11 bases lay between the germline ends. CDR3 DNA sequence: TGCAGCGTTGAGGAGGGGAGCGCCTACAATGAGCAGTTCTTC. As protein: CSVEEGSAYNEQFF.

The rearrangement uses TRBV7-8 and TRBJ1-2, with a weak D call TRBD1 (5 bases). The CDR3 is 17 residues long. V dropped 1 base and J dropped 5 bases, with 20 bases sitting between them. Germline-derived CDR1 and CDR2 are SGHVS and FQNEAQ. This CDR3 is CASSLDEGGAVGYGYTF. CDR3 nucleotide sequence: TGTGCCAGCAGCTTAGATGAGGGAGGGGCGGTAGGGTATGGCTACACCTTC.

The chain has TRBV7-2 and TRBJ2-2; 7 bases fit TRBD2. CDR1 SGHTA and CDR2 FQGNSA come from the germline V gene. CDR3 length equals 13 residues. After removal of 5 bases from V and 4 bases from J, the junction contained 1 base not matched to a gene. Here the CDR3 DNA reads TGTGCCAGCAGCCCGGGGGGCACCGGGGAGCTGTTTTTT. Its protein product is CASSPGGTGELFF.

J is TRBJ2-3 and V is TRBV18; 9 bases agree with TRBD2. Unmatched junction bases numbered 10, after V lost 3 bases and J lost 6 bases. CDR3 length: 16 residues. The germline gives CDR1 KGHSH, CDR2 LQKENI. CDR3: CASSPISGSPEDTQYF. DNA of the CDR3: TGTGCCAGCTCACCGATTAGCGGGAGCCCCGAGGATACGCAGTATTTT.

This chain links TRBV6-5 with TRBJ2-2; TRBD2 aligns across 9 bases. CDR3 length equals 15 residues. Trimming cost V 8 bases and J 4 bases; bases outside gene matches: 8. Germline loops: CDR1 MNHEY, CDR2 SVGAGI. CDR3 sequence: CASRALAGSTGELFF. DNA of the CDR3: TGTGCCAGCCGGGCCCTAGCGGGGAGCACCGGGGAGCTGTTTTTT.

The sample holds a few counts of this clone. The germline gene is not matched at one end of the junction; a read error may be the cause. The gene calls are TRBV7-9 and TRBJ2-1; TRBD2 agrees at 11 bases. Germline assignment: CDR1 SEHNR and CDR2 FQNEAQ (reference sequence). CDR3 length: 16 amino acids. DNA of the CDR3: TGTTCCAGCAGCGGGTTGACTAGCGGGACCTACAATGAGCAGTTCTTC. Translated: CSSSGLTSGTYNEQFF.

The chain recombines TRBV4-3 with TRBJ1-5; 8 bases map to TRBD1. The germline V gene encodes CDR1 LGHNA and CDR2 YSLEER. CDR3 size: 15 residues. The ends lost 5 bases at V and 3 bases at J; junction bases unmatched: 6. CDR3 coding DNA: TGCGCCAGCAGCGTAGGGACAGGACACAATCAGCCCCAGCATTTT. Its protein product is CASSVGTGHNQPQHF.

This clone was seen a few times. Its ends do not fully match the called genes, so a read error is possible. The chain is built from TRBV7-9 and TRBJ2-1; 11 bases map to TRBD1. Germline V gene sequence: CDR1 SEHNR, CDR2 FQNEAQ (reference sequence). The CDR3 is made up of 17 amino acids. For the CDR3, the DNA is TGTTCCAGCAGCTTAGGTGTCGGACAGGGGGCGAAAAATGAGCAGTTCTTC. It codes for CSSSLGVGQGAKNEQFF.

This chain uses TRBV4-1 with TRBJ2-5, with D tentatively TRBD2 (6 bases). Trimming removed 6 bases at V and 1 base at J, with 15 bases between. Germline V gene sequence: CDR1 MGHRA, CDR2 YSYEKL. The CDR3 spans 15 residues. The chain's CDR3 is CASRRTGEVQETQYF. The DNA of the CDR3 is TGCGCCAGCAGGCGGACGGGGGAAGTCCAAGAGACCCAGTACTTC.

This clone was counted a few times. The chain carries TRBV18 and TRBJ1-2; the D gene is possibly TRBD1 (6 bases). The CDR3 covers 14 residues. Looked up from germline, CDR1 is KGHSH and CDR2 is LQKENI. Trimming stripped 2 bases from V and 6 bases from J, with 13 bases between. CDR3 loop: CASSPAETGDGYTF. In nucleotides, the CDR3 is TGTGCCAGCTCACCAGCCGAGACAGGTGATGGCTACACCTTC.

The genes are TRBV21-1 and TRBJ2-7; TRBD2, the D gene given by the table, was not confirmed from the DNA. TRBV21-1 is an annotated pseudogene. The CDR3 consists of 15 residues. CDR3: CASSPSGTSEYEQYF. The CDR3 DNA reads as TGTGCCAGCAGCCCCTCAGGGACTAGCGAGTACGAGCAGTACTTC.

In this sample, this clone is medium-sized (0.01 to 0.1%). Other nucleotide sequences from this sample produce the same CDR3. The chain combines TRBV6-1 with TRBJ2-5; D possibly corresponds to TRBD2 (5 bases). Germline CDR1 MNHNS, CDR2 SASEGT. V was shortened by 1 base and J by 2 bases, with 8 bases between the two germline ends. The CDR3 loop spans 14 amino acids. For the CDR3, the DNA is TGTGCCAGCAGTGAAGGCCCGGGGCAAGAGACCCAGTACTTC. It encodes CASSEGPGQETQYF.

This clone has more than one count but fewer than ten. V usage is TRBV9 and J usage is TRBJ2-3; TRBD1 agrees at 9 bases. The germline V gene encodes CDR1 SGDLS and CDR2 YYNGEE. Unmatched junction bases numbered 9, after V lost 4 bases and J lost 12 bases. CDR3 length: 13 amino acids. The CDR3 here is CASSSAGTGRQYF. The CDR3 nucleotides read TGTGCCAGCAGCTCCGCCGGGACAGGGCGTCAGTATTTT.

This clone was detected only a few times. V gene TRBV2 combines with J gene TRBJ2-5; 12 bases map to TRBD1. Germline CDR1 is SNHLY and CDR2 is FYNNEI. There are 15 residues in the CDR3. V was clipped by 6 bases and J by 2 bases; unmatched bases: 4. Here the CDR3 reads CASSRDRGHQETQYF. The CDR3 nucleotides are TGTGCCAGCAGCCGGGACAGGGGGCATCAAGAGACCCAGTACTTC.

This chain connects TRBV2 to TRBJ2-1; possible D gene TRBD1, 5 bases. This CDR3 has 16 residues. Trimming shortened V by 5 bases and J by 5 bases, and 19 bases separated the two germline ends. The germline gives CDR1 SNHLY, CDR2 FYNNEI. The CDR3 sequence is CASSPFDILGHNEQFF. The CDR3, as DNA: TGTGCCAGCAGTCCTTTCGACATCTTGGGGCACAATGAGCAGTTCTTC.

Only one count was recorded for this clone. The rearrangement links TRBV27 to TRBJ2-3, with 11 bases matching TRBD2. CDR1 is MNHEY, CDR2 SMNVEV, per germline (reference sequence). The CDR3 has 14 amino acids. V shed 8 bases, J shed 5 bases, and the junction held 6 bases outside the gene matches. The CDR3, as DNA: TGTGCCAGCCAAACTAGCGGGAGTCTAGATACGCAGTATTTT. Its translation: CASQTSGSLDTQYF.

The chain recombines TRBV30 with TRBJ1-2, with a weak D call TRBD1 (5 bases). This CDR3 is built from 11 residues. The V end lost 7 bases, the J end lost 6 bases, and 12 bases lay between the germline ends. In germline, CDR1 is GTSNPN, CDR2 SVGIG (reference sequence). The CDR3 loop reads CASNQGNGYTF. CDR3 nucleotide sequence: TGTGCCTCCAACCAGGGAAATGGCTACACCTTC.

This clone was seen a few times. The rearrangement links TRBV19 to TRBJ2-1; possibly TRBD1 for D (7 bases). Germline assignment: CDR1 LNHDA and CDR2 SQIVND (reference sequence). Trimming shortened V by 3 bases and J by 2 bases, and 38 bases separated the two germline ends. This CDR3 spans 24 amino acids. The CDR3 region is CASSIGFDRDGIYTGGVAYNEQFF. The CDR3 DNA is TGTGCCAGTAGTATCGGGTTCGACAGGGATGGGATCTACACAGGAGGGGTTGCCTACAATGAGCAGTTCTTC.

The chain employs TRBV18 and TRBJ2-1; D is ambiguous. The length of the CDR3 is 15 residues. Germline V lookup: CDR1 KGHSH, CDR2 LQKENI. V was pared by 1 base and J by 0 bases, with 7 bases between. CDR3 sequence: CASSPRYSSYNEQFF. The CDR3 bases are TGTGCCAGCTCACCACGCTACTCCTCCTACAATGAGCAGTTCTTC. Using reference TRBV18 and TRBJ2-1 for the parts outside the CDR3, the full variable domain is NAGVMQNPRHLVRRRGQEARLRCSPMKGHSHVYWYRQLPEEGLKFMVYLQKENIIDESGMPKERFSAEFPKEGPSILRIQQVVRGDSAAYFCASSPRYSSYNEQFFGPGTRLTVL.

The genes are TRBV7-9 and TRBJ2-7; 7 bases map to TRBD2. This CDR3 is 14 amino acids long. Per germline, CDR1 SEHNR and CDR2 FQNEAQ (reference sequence). V was pared by 1 base and J by 6 bases, with 6 bases of the junction left unmatched. CDR3 DNA: TGTGCCAGCAGCTTAGTGGGGAGGGAGCGCGAGCAGTACTTC. Its translation is CASSLVGREREQYF.

This clone was counted between two and nine times. CDR3: CASSIVPAGYTGELFF. The CDR3 DNA follows: TGTGCCAGTAGTATAGTGCCAGCGGGGTACACCGGGGAGCTGTTTTTT. V and J are TRBV19 and TRBJ2-2, with 7 bases identical to TRBD2. The germline V gene encodes CDR1 LNHDA and CDR2 SQIVND (reference sequence). V trimming: 1 base; J trimming: 3 bases; junction bases outside the gene matches: 5. CDR3 length: 16 amino acids.

This clone showed up just a few times. The chain is built from TRBV19 and TRBJ1-5; D is perhaps TRBD1 (5 bases). Germline V gene sequence: CDR1 LNHDA, CDR2 SQIVND (reference sequence). V shed 6 bases and J shed 1 base, with 10 bases lying between them. CDR3 length: 14 residues. CDR3 DNA: TGTGCCAGTAGCCCCGGGGGGAGCAATCAGCCCCAGCATTTT. It encodes CASSPGGSNQPQHF.

In this sample, this clone turned up once. V gene TRBV7-9 combines with J gene TRBJ2-1; no reliable D call. Trimming took 2 bases from V and 3 from J, leaving 14 bases between them. Germline CDR1 is SEHNR and CDR2 is FQNEAQ (reference sequence). The CDR3 contains 16 residues. The CDR3 DNA is TGTGCCAGCAGCTTACCCGCTACGACACTCTACAATGAGCAGTTCTTC. It specifies CASSLPATTLYNEQFF.

This rearrangement joins TRBV4-3 to TRBJ2-3; tentatively, D is TRBD2 (6 bases). CDR1 LGHNA and CDR2 YSLEER come from the germline V gene. V shed 1 base and J shed 3 bases, with 17 bases lying between them. CDR3 size: 17 residues. The CDR3 reads CASSQGGPGRTTDTQYF. The CDR3 nucleotides are TGCGCCAGCAGCCAAGGAGGTCCAGGGAGGACGACAGATACGCAGTATTTT.

The chain has TRBV6-5 and TRBJ1-2, with D perhaps TRBD1 (5 bases). The CDR3 is made up of 14 amino acids. Germline assignment: CDR1 MNHEY and CDR2 SVGAGI. V was trimmed by 5 bases and J by 8 bases, leaving 18 bases between them. For the CDR3, the DNA is TGTGCCAGCAGTGAACTGGTGGGGCGGGAAGGCTACACCTTC. It is translated as CASSELVGREGYTF.

The rearrangement links TRBV5-6 to TRBJ2-5; D is unclear. This CDR3 spans 15 amino acids. Germline CDR1 reads SGHDT; CDR2 reads YYEEEE. Trimming pared 4 bases from V and 0 bases from J, leaving 13 bases between. DNA for the CDR3: TGTGCCAGCAGCCCCCCCCCTTCGTACCAAGAGACCCAGTACTTC. Protein product: CASSPPPSYQETQYF.

This clone has a single count. V is TRBV6-5 and J is TRBJ2-7, with TRBD2 identical over 11 bases. This CDR3 comprises 15 residues. Germline V lookup: CDR1 MNHEY, CDR2 SVGAGI. V gave up 1 base and J gave up 6 bases; unmatched junction bases: 5. Written as DNA, the CDR3 is TGTGCCAGCAGTTACTTCCCGACTAGCGGGATCGAGCAGTACTTC. This gives the protein CASSYFPTSGIEQYF.

This clone was counted only a few times. Here the CDR3 reads CASWTVISSDGYTF. CDR3 nucleotide sequence: TGTGCCAGTTGGACAGTTATAAGCTCTGATGGCTACACCTTC. The gene calls are TRBV2 and TRBJ1-2; D perhaps matches TRBD1 (6 bases). Trimming left V 9 bases short and J 6 bases short, with 20 bases between. The CDR3 runs to 14 residues. Germline V gene data show CDR1 as SNHLY and CDR2 as FYNNEI.

This clone was counted only a few times. The V and J genes are TRBV18 and TRBJ2-7; TRBD2 matches 7 bases. The V and J ends lost 4 bases and 3 bases, in that order; junction bases with no gene match: 6. The V gene's germline CDR1 is KGHSH and CDR2 LQKENI. The CDR3 covers 14 residues. The CDR3 DNA reads TGTGCCAGCTCACAGCAGCGGGAAGGCTACGAGCAGTACTTC. It encodes CASSQQREGYEQYF.

As DNA, the CDR3 is TGTGCCAGCAGCGTAGCCCGGAACACTGAAGCTTTCTTT. Its protein product is CASSVARNTEAFF. The J gene is TRBJ1-1, the V gene TRBV9; D remains ambiguous. V dropped 0 bases and J dropped 1 base, with 4 bases sitting between them. There are 13 residues in the CDR3. The germline CDR1 and CDR2 sequences are SGDLS and YYNGEE.

This clone was detected only once. The chain employs TRBV14 and TRBJ1-1; tentatively, D is TRBD1 (5 bases). The V end was cut by 1 base, the J end by 3 bases, with 15 bases between. This CDR3 is built from 16 residues. Germline lookup yields CDR1 SGHDN and CDR2 FVKESK. The CDR3 reads CASSQVKGQGDTEAFF. The CDR3 bases are TGTGCCAGCAGCCAAGTGAAGGGCCAGGGTGACACTGAAGCTTTCTTT.